Sequencing of this TCR beta chain was carried out in a study of blood T cell repertoires in COVID-19. Overall study context: The study drew acute and convalescent COVID-19 samples from the United States, Italy and Spain.

Per the original methods: Quantification of nucleated cells was approximated via reference gene primer amplification. Libraries were prepared by immunoSEQ multiplex PCR; TCRdb keeps only in-frame clonotypes and omits some of them. That table gives V, J and clone size, and the DNA gave D and trimming. The data hold around 95,000 clones, with 75% to 95% observed a single time. CDR1 and CDR2 from the germline V gene are SGHRS and YFSETQ. After removal of 0 bases from V and 6 bases from J, the junction contained 8 bases not matched to a gene. The CDR3 length is 16 residues. J is TRBJ1-2 and V is TRBV5-1, with 10 bases aligning to TRBD1. The origin of this receptor is a man aged 50 to 60 with acute or convalescent COVID-19. Sequencing was done on a sample of peripheral blood. CDR3 bases: TGCGCCAGCAGCTTGGAATCATCCGGGACAGGGGATGGCTACACCTTC. As protein: CASSLESSGTGDGYTF.